One and the same sample provided the 26 T cell receptor beta chains below, sequenced in a study of T cells after yellow fever vaccination. TCRdb redid the calling of the 5' RACE reads with MiXCR, one entry per CDR3 protein. The sample gives hundreds of thousands of distinct CDR3 sequences, 13% of which show up once; about an eighth is in the top ten. The sequences come from PBMCs, collected on the day of the yellow fever booster vaccination. These receptors all come from a young man who received the YFV17D yellow fever vaccine.

A few counts support this clonotype. The chain couples TRBV19 to TRBJ1-1; D remains ambiguous. The ends were cut back, 7 bases at V and 1 base at J, with 4 bases in the middle. This CDR3 has 11 amino acids. The germline V gene encodes CDR1 LNHDA and CDR2 SQIVND (reference sequence). In DNA, the CDR3 is TGTGCCAGTACTCGGAACACTGAAGCTTTCTTT. Its protein product is CASTRNTEAFF.

This clonotype has a handful of counts. The chain links TRBV6-1 to TRBJ1-1; D remains ambiguous. The CDR3 sequence is 12 residues long. The germline gives CDR1 MNHNS, CDR2 SASEGT. The V gene lost 4 bases and the J gene lost 1 base, with 4 bases spanning the gap. The CDR3: CASSVTNTEAFF. The CDR3 bases are TGTGCCAGCAGTGTAACGAACACTGAAGCTTTCTTT.

The rearrangement links TRBV12-3 or TRBV12-4 to TRBJ2-2; 12 bases agree with TRBD2. V lost 4 bases, J lost 1 base, and 4 bases stayed unmatched. The CDR3 consists of 17 residues. CDR3 DNA sequence: TGTGCCAGCAGTTCTAGCGGGAGGGCTCAGAACACCGGGGAGCTGTTTTTT. Encoded protein: CASSSSGRAQNTGELFF.

V usage is TRBV5-1 and J usage is TRBJ2-5; D is ambiguous. Germline V gene lookup returns CDR1 SGHRS and CDR2 YFSETQ. There are 17 residues in the CDR3. Trimming stripped 5 bases from V and 5 bases from J, with 25 bases between. CDR3 sequence: CASSRFWMSNSLETQYF. The CDR3 region has the DNA TGCGCCAGCAGTAGGTTTTGGATGTCTAATAGTTTGGAGACCCAGTACTTC.

The rearrangement joins TRBV20-1 to TRBJ2-1; TRBD2 matches at 8 bases. Germline assignment: CDR1 DFQATT and CDR2 SNEGSKA (reference sequence). CDR3 size: 16 residues. CDR3 protein: CCAGRALAGNYNEQFF. CDR3 nucleotides: TGCTGCGCTGGCCGTGCTCTAGCGGGTAACTACAATGAGCAGTTCTTC.

This clonotype was seen only once. The V and J genes are TRBV6-5 and TRBJ2-1; D may correspond to TRBD1 or TRBD2 (5 bases each). Deletions cut 2 bases from V and 7 bases from J, with 15 bases between. Germline CDR1 MNHEY, CDR2 SVGAGI. The CDR3 spans 15 residues. In DNA form, the CDR3 reads TGTGCCAGCAGTTACGGGGCGGATAGGAGGAATGAGCAGTTCTTC. It encodes CASSYGADRRNEQFF.

This clonotype was seen a handful of times. V gene TRBV7-9 combines with J gene TRBJ2-7; 8 nucleotides line up with TRBD1. Losses at the gene ends were 4 bases for V and 0 bases for J; bases not matched to a gene: 8. Germline CDR1 SEHNR, CDR2 FQNEAQ (reference sequence). The CDR3 covers 16 residues. CDR3 region: CASSSWDRPYSYEQYF. DNA of the CDR3: TGTGCCAGCAGCTCGTGGGACAGGCCCTACTCCTACGAGCAGTACTTC.

In this sample, this clonotype turned up a few times. This chain uses TRBV20-1 with TRBJ2-7; no reliable D call. The CDR3 length is 13 residues. Germline lookup yields CDR1 DFQATT and CDR2 SNEGSKA (reference sequence). The V and J ends lost 3 bases and 5 bases respectively, with 14 bases between them. The CDR3 coding sequence is TGCAGTGCTAGTTGGCTCCGCTCGGACGAGCAGTACTTC. It specifies CSASWLRSDEQYF.

This clonotype occurred a few times. The chain combines TRBV11-2 with TRBJ1-5, with TRBD1 as a possible D gene (6 bases). CDR3 size: 13 residues. The germline V gene encodes CDR1 SGHAT and CDR2 FQNNGV. Trimming pared 4 bases from V and 7 bases from J, leaving 11 bases between. DNA for the CDR3: TGTGCCAGCAGCTGGGGGGGGGGCCAGCCCCAGCATTTT. Encoded protein: CASSWGGGQPQHF.

This clonotype has just a few counts. V and J are TRBV29-1 and TRBJ2-5; 10 bases fit TRBD2. The CDR3 has 12 amino acids. Germline V gene sequence: CDR1 SQVTM, CDR2 ANQGSEA. After removal of 7 bases from V and 3 bases from J, the junction contained 2 bases not matched to a gene. The CDR3 DNA is TGCAGCGCCGGACTAGCGGAAGAGACCCAGTACTTC. This codes for CSAGLAEETQYF.

The J gene is TRBJ2-3, the V gene TRBV15; a weak D match, TRBD2 (5 bases). Trimming left V 4 bases short and J 0 bases short, with 8 bases between. The CDR3 totals 14 residues. From germline, CDR1 is LNHNV and CDR2 YYDKDF (reference sequence). The CDR3 DNA reads as TGTGCCACCAGCATGGAGCGGAGCACAGATACGCAGTATTTT. Translated, it gives CATSMERSTDTQYF.

This clonotype was counted only a few times. The chain links TRBV18 to TRBJ1-4, with a tentative D call TRBD1 (5 bases). Trimming removed 3 bases from V and 5 bases from J, with 7 bases in between. The CDR3 spans 13 residues. Germline CDR1 and CDR2: KGHSH and LQKENI. The CDR3 sequence: CASSPDMNEKLFF. CDR3 nucleotide sequence: TGTGCCAGCTCACCGGACATGAATGAAAAACTGTTTTTT.

The genes are TRBV18 and TRBJ2-2; tentatively, D is TRBD2 (7 bases). Between the trimmed V and J ends, which lost 6 bases and 1 base, there was a span of 21 bases. This CDR3 is 18 amino acids long. CDR1 is KGHSH and CDR2 is LQKENI in the germline V gene. CDR3 sequence: CASSSRQGGALNTGELFF. DNA of the CDR3: TGTGCCAGCTCGTCGAGACAAGGGGGGGCACTGAACACCGGGGAGCTGTTTTTT. The full variable domain, in which reference TRBV18 and TRBJ2-2 provide the parts outside the CDR3, is NAGVMQNPRHLVRRRGQEARLRCSPMKGHSHVYWYRQLPEEGLKFMVYLQKENIIDESGMPKERFSAEFPKEGPSILRIQQVVRGDSAAYFCASSSRQGGALNTGELFFGEGSRLTVL.

This clonotype was observed many times. The gene calls are TRBV12-3 or TRBV12-4 and TRBJ2-2; perhaps TRBD1 as D (6 bases). Trimming removed 6 bases at V and 3 bases at J, with 8 bases between. This CDR3 contains 13 residues. CDR3 protein: CASSYRDTGELFF. CDR3 DNA sequence: TGTGCCAGCAGCTACAGGGACACCGGGGAGCTGTTTTTT.

In this sample, this clonotype turned up a few times. The genes are TRBV20-1 and TRBJ2-7; 12 bases match TRBD2. Germline V CDR1 and CDR2: DFQATT, SNEGSKA (reference sequence). CDR3 length: 15 residues. V shed 5 bases and J 2 bases; nucleotides not matched to a gene: 7. CDR3 sequence: CSALYGLAGTYEQYF. CDR3 in DNA: TGCAGTGCTTTATACGGACTAGCGGGGACCTACGAGCAGTACTTC.

This clonotype was recorded at least ten times. V gene TRBV20-1 combines with J gene TRBJ2-3; TRBD2 might be the D (5 bases). V lost 0 bases and J lost 0, with 7 bases in between. CDR3 length: 14 residues. In germline, CDR1 is DFQATT, CDR2 SNEGSKA (reference sequence). CDR3 coding DNA: TGCAGTGCTAGAGAAGGGAGTAGCACAGATACGCAGTATTTT. Amino acid sequence: CSAREGSSTDTQYF.

The sample holds a few counts of this clonotype. The chain has TRBV14 and TRBJ1-4; no reliable D call. The germline V gene encodes CDR1 SGHDN and CDR2 FVKESK. V was shortened by 9 bases and J by 8 bases, with 16 bases between the two germline ends. The CDR3 covers 13 residues. This CDR3 is CASRVAGGEKLFF. The CDR3 coding sequence is TGTGCCAGTAGAGTTGCAGGCGGCGAAAAACTGTTTTTT.

This clonotype showed up many times. The CDR3 nucleotides are TGCGCCAGCAGCTTGGGGTACAGGGGCTTCGCGGGAGATACGCAGTATTTT. Encoded protein: CASSLGYRGFAGDTQYF. The chain couples TRBV5-1 to TRBJ2-3; 7 bases align to TRBD1. Germline CDR1 SGHRS, CDR2 YFSETQ. CDR3 size: 17 residues. The ends lost 0 bases at V and 5 bases at J; junction bases unmatched: 12.

This sequence joins TRBV12-3 or TRBV12-4 and TRBJ2-3; a possible D gene is TRBD2 (5 bases). V lost 6 bases and J lost 8, with 12 bases in between. The CDR3 has 12 residues. Written as DNA, the CDR3 is TGTGCCAGCAGCAGACTTGCGGGTACGCAGTATTTT. Protein: CASSRLAGTQYF.

The chain links TRBV12-3 or TRBV12-4 to TRBJ2-1, with no clear D. There are 14 residues in the CDR3. Between the trimmed V and J ends, which lost 4 bases and 8 bases, there was a span of 15 bases. The CDR3 DNA sequence: TGTGCCAGCAGTTCCCTCGGTCCTCACCATGAGCAGTTCTTC. Its translation is CASSSLGPHHEQFF.

The genes are TRBV5-6 and TRBJ2-2; TRBD1 might be the D (6 bases). The germline V gene encodes CDR1 SGHDT and CDR2 YYEEEE. Deletions cut 4 bases from V and 0 bases from J, with 13 bases between. The CDR3 consists of 16 residues. The CDR3: CASSPRTVTNTGELFF. As DNA, the CDR3 is TGTGCCAGCAGCCCAAGGACAGTTACGAACACCGGGGAGCTGTTTTTT.

J is TRBJ2-6 and V is TRBV7-9; no clear D. CDR3 size: 15 residues. Germline CDR1 SEHNR, CDR2 FQNEAQ (reference sequence). The V gene lost 6 bases and the J gene lost 4 bases, with 13 bases spanning the gap. The CDR3 is CASRSALHGANVLTF. In DNA, the CDR3 is TGTGCCAGCAGGAGCGCCCTGCACGGGGCCAACGTCCTGACTTTC.

In this sample, this clonotype turned up a few times. The chain combines TRBV20-1 with TRBJ2-3; TRBD1 matches 12 bases. The trim removed 6 bases at V and 5 bases at J, leaving 9 bases unmatched. In germline, CDR1 is DFQATT, CDR2 SNEGSKA (reference sequence). This CDR3 is 15 amino acids long. CDR3 in amino acids: CSAVSGTGGRDTQYF. In nucleotides, the CDR3 is TGCAGTGCAGTCTCCGGGACAGGGGGCAGAGATACGCAGTATTTT.

The rearrangement uses TRBV7-2 and TRBJ1-5; weak D call: TRBD1 (5 bases). Germline V gives CDR1 SGHTA, CDR2 FQGNSA. The CDR3 runs 15 residues. V dropped 5 bases and J dropped 0 bases, with 11 bases sitting between them. In DNA form, the CDR3 reads TGTGCCAGCAGCCCCGACAGTAATAGCAATCAGCCCCAGCATTTT. This translates into CASSPDSNSNQPQHF. Based on the CDR3 plus reference TRBV7-2 and TRBJ1-5, the full variable domain is GAGVSQSPSNKVTEKGKDVELRCDPISGHTALYWYRQSLGQGLEFLIYFQGNSAPDKSGLPSDRFSAERTGGSVSTLTIQRTQQEDSAVYLCASSPDSNSNQPQHFGDGTRLSIL.

This clonotype was observed a few times. The V call is TRBV11-2, the J call TRBJ2-5; D ambiguous. V was clipped by 3 bases and J by 6 bases, with 5 bases between them. CDR3 length: 11 residues. CDR1 and CDR2 (germline): SGHAT, FQNNGV. CDR3 nucleotides: TGTGCCAGCAGCTTTAAACAGACCCAGTACTTC. Translated: CASSFKQTQYF.

The chain couples TRBV29-1 to TRBJ2-1, with 9 bases fitting TRBD1. The CDR3 length is 13 residues. J gave up 3 bases and V 5 bases, and 2 bases lay outside the gene matches. Germline V gene sequence: CDR1 SQVTM, CDR2 ANQGSEA. The CDR3 sequence is CSVSTGGYNEQFF. The DNA for the CDR3 is TGCAGCGTTTCGACAGGGGGCTACAATGAGCAGTTCTTC.